Listed below are T cell receptor beta chains from one sample, sequenced in a study of cytomegalovirus exposure and HLA in healthy donors. Clones were sequenced by immunoSEQ multiplex PCR, and TCRdb holds only the in-frame ones, with some missing. In total, the table holds roughly 120,000 clones. The source material was PBMCs. The origin of the receptors is a man aged 18 to 29 in good health and CMV-seronegative. CDR3s include the opening cysteine and the closing phenylalanine or tryptophan. Each record gives: D gene, J gene, V gene, CDR3 length, CDR3 protein, CDR3 DNA. The D gene is left open where the match is weak.

d_gene: .
j_gene: TRBJ1-2
v_gene: TRBV5-1
len: 13
CDR3aa: CASSLDGGLGYTF
CDR3nt: TGCGCCAGCAGCTTGGATGGGGGCCTGGGCTACACCTTC

d_gene: .
j_gene: TRBJ1-5
v_gene: TRBV7-9
len: 14
CDR3aa: CASSLSGPNQPQHF
CDR3nt: TGTGCCAGCAGCTTATCGGGTCCGAATCAGCCCCAGCATTTT

d_gene: TRBD1
j_gene: TRBJ2-7
v_gene: TRBV27
len: 12
CDR3aa: CASGDSLYEQYF
CDR3nt: TGTGCCAGCGGGGACAGCCTCTACGAGCAGTACTTC

d_gene: .
j_gene: TRBJ1-5
v_gene: TRBV6-1
len: 19
CDR3aa: CASSEVATGWAGGNQPQHF
CDR3nt: TGTGCCAGCAGTGAAGTGGCGACCGGTTGGGCGGGGGGCAATCAGCCCCAGCATTTT

d_gene: .
j_gene: TRBJ1-2
v_gene: TRBV7-9
len: 15
CDR3aa: CASSLARGGHYGYTF
CDR3nt: TGTGCCAGCAGCTTAGCGCGGGGGGGTCACTATGGCTACACCTTC

d_gene: TRBD1
j_gene: TRBJ2-7
v_gene: TRBV5-1
len: 15
CDR3aa: CASSLSGQGPYEQYF
CDR3nt: TGCGCCAGCAGTCTCTCGGGACAGGGACCCTACGAGCAGTACTTC

d_gene: TRBD1
j_gene: TRBJ2-1
v_gene: TRBV29-1
len: 16
CDR3aa: CSVEEGTGGSYNEQFF
CDR3nt: TGCAGCGTTGAAGAAGGGACAGGGGGCTCCTACAATGAGCAGTTCTTC

d_gene: TRBD1
j_gene: TRBJ1-1
v_gene: TRBV2
len: 14
CDR3aa: CASTPDRAKTEAFF
CDR3nt: TGTGCCAGCACTCCCGACAGGGCAAAAACTGAAGCTTTCTTT

d_gene: .
j_gene: TRBJ2-5
v_gene: TRBV5-6
len: 13
CDR3aa: CASSLGLQETQYF
CDR3nt: TGTGCCAGCAGCTTGGGACTCCAGGAGACCCAGTACTTC

d_gene: TRBD2
j_gene: TRBJ2-7
v_gene: TRBV7-9
len: 16
CDR3aa: CASSPQGSGRAYEQYF
CDR3nt: TGTGCCAGCAGTCCCCAGGGTAGCGGGAGGGCCTACGAGCAGTACTTC

d_gene: TRBD1
j_gene: TRBJ1-1
v_gene: TRBV5-6
len: 14
CDR3aa: CASSLRDSHTEAFF
CDR3nt: TGTGCCAGCAGCTTAAGGGACAGTCACACTGAAGCTTTCTTT

d_gene: .
j_gene: TRBJ2-2
v_gene: TRBV25-1
len: 13
CDR3aa: CASSGRGTGELFF
CDR3nt: TGTGCCAGCAGTGGGCGGGGTACCGGGGAGCTGTTTTTT

d_gene: .
j_gene: TRBJ1-1
v_gene: TRBV5-1
len: 17
CDR3aa: CASSLGRPAGLNTEAFF
CDR3nt: TGCGCCAGCAGCTTGGGGCGACCGGCAGGCTTGAACACTGAAGCTTTCTTT

d_gene: .
j_gene: TRBJ2-7
v_gene: TRBV15
len: 16
CDR3aa: CATSREGLGQVYEQYF
CDR3nt: TGTGCCACCAGCAGAGAGGGGTTGGGGCAGGTCTACGAGCAGTACTTC

d_gene: .
j_gene: TRBJ2-1
v_gene: TRBV12-5
len: 17
CDR3aa: CASGLVLGGGAYNEQFF
CDR3nt: TGTGCTAGTGGTTTGGTATTAGGAGGGGGCGCCTACAATGAGCAGTTCTTC

d_gene: .
j_gene: TRBJ2-7
v_gene: TRBV7-2
len: 14
CDR3aa: CASRPGIAGHEQYF
CDR3nt: TGTGCCAGCAGGCCCGGGATAGCAGGCCACGAGCAGTACTTC

d_gene: .
j_gene: TRBJ1-2
v_gene: TRBV5-4
len: 13
CDR3aa: CASSWAGEVGYTF
CDR3nt: TGTGCCAGCAGCTGGGCGGGGGAGGTTGGCTACACCTTC

d_gene: TRBD2
j_gene: TRBJ2-5
v_gene: TRBV7-3
len: 16
CDR3aa: CASSPGLAGGLETQYF
CDR3nt: TGTGCCAGCAGCCCCGGACTAGCGGGGGGATTAGAGACCCAGTACTTC

d_gene: TRBD2
j_gene: TRBJ2-5
v_gene: TRBV7-2
len: 16
CDR3aa: CASSFLLAGALETQYF
CDR3nt: TGTGCCAGCAGCTTTCTACTAGCGGGGGCTTTGGAGACCCAGTACTTC

d_gene: TRBD1
j_gene: TRBJ1-1
v_gene: TRBV4-1
len: 14
CDR3aa: CASSKRQGNTEAFF
CDR3nt: TGCGCCAGCAGCAAACGACAGGGAAACACTGAAGCTTTCTTT

d_gene: .
j_gene: TRBJ1-1
v_gene: TRBV30
len: 15
CDR3aa: CAWSVGGAMNTEAFF
CDR3nt: TGTGCCTGGAGTGTCGGGGGAGCCATGAACACTGAAGCTTTCTTT

d_gene: TRBD1
j_gene: TRBJ1-1
v_gene: TRBV5-1
len: 14
CDR3aa: CASSSMVQGAEAFF
CDR3nt: TGCGCCAGCAGCTCCATGGTACAGGGGGCTGAAGCTTTCTTT

d_gene: .
j_gene: TRBJ2-7
v_gene: TRBV30
len: 13
CDR3aa: CAWSVKSSYEQYF
CDR3nt: TGTGCCTGGAGTGTAAAGAGCTCCTACGAGCAGTACTTC

d_gene: .
j_gene: TRBJ1-6
v_gene: TRBV6-5
len: 14
CDR3aa: CASSQSGEYSPLHF
CDR3nt: TGTGCCAGCAGCCAATCGGGGGAGTATTCACCCCTCCACTTT

d_gene: .
j_gene: TRBJ1-6
v_gene: TRBV5-4
len: 16
CDR3aa: CASSKGGLANNSPLHF
CDR3nt: TGTGCCAGCAGCAAGGGGGGGTTAGCAAATAATTCACCCCTCCACTTT

d_gene: .
j_gene: TRBJ1-2
v_gene: TRBV9
len: 14
CDR3aa: CASSVEDRNYGYTF
CDR3nt: TGTGCCAGCAGCGTAGAAGACAGAAACTATGGCTACACCTTC

d_gene: .
j_gene: TRBJ1-2
v_gene: TRBV19
len: 14
CDR3aa: CATHLGGQGHGYTF
CDR3nt: TGTGCCACCCATCTTGGGGGACAAGGGCATGGCTACACCTTC

d_gene: .
j_gene: TRBJ1-2
v_gene: TRBV5-3
len: 15
CDR3aa: CARSLGGPAGYGYTF
CDR3nt: TGTGCCAGAAGCTTGGGGGGCCCGGCCGGGTACGGCTACACCTTC

d_gene: .
j_gene: TRBJ1-1
v_gene: TRBV10-1
len: 15
CDR3aa: CASSEELGSGTEAFF
CDR3nt: TGCGCCAGCAGTGAAGAGCTGGGTAGCGGTACTGAAGCTTTCTTT